These T cell receptor beta chains were read from a single sample in a study of lymphopenia after photon versus proton radiotherapy. Here immunoSEQ multiplex PCR was the method, and the copy in TCRdb shows in-frame clones only, minus some. Here the sample spans under 20,000 clones, more than 85% being singletons. The input for sequencing was peripheral blood, taken from a patient treated with photon-based radiotherapy. These receptors originate from a woman between 40 and 55 years old with cholangiocarcinoma. Both conserved end residues are part of each CDR3. The D gene is left open where the match is weak. Where a row states a size, it is once, few, many or the class of an expanded clone; other rows omit it.

>NA|TRBJ2-7|TRBV7-9|TRBD1
CASSLGTGSYEQYF
TGTGCCAGCAGCTTGGGGACAGGGTCCTACGAGCAGTACTTC
>NA|TRBJ2-7|TRBV6-1|TRBD1
CASSSTGPYEQYF
TGTGCCAGCAGTTCGACAGGGCCCTACGAGCAGTACTTC
>few|TRBJ2-3|TRBV6-6|NA
CASRDIVSTDTQYF
TGTGCCAGCCGGGACATCGTTAGCACAGATACGCAGTATTTT
>NA|TRBJ2-7|TRBV27|NA
CASSRGRGGDEQYF
TGTGCCAGCAGCCGAGGGAGGGGGGGAGACGAGCAGTACTTC
>NA|TRBJ1-1|TRBV19|NA
CASSSSGTGVGSEAFF
TGTGCCAGTAGTTCTTCCGGGACGGGGGTTGGAAGTGAAGCTTTCTTT
>NA|TRBJ2-5|TRBV5-1|NA
CASSLEGTGQETQYF
TGCGCCAGCAGCCTGGAAGGTACAGGTCAAGAGACCCAGTACTTC
>NA|TRBJ2-1|TRBV9|TRBD2
CASSVRYGGDGEQFF
TGTGCCAGCAGCGTACGTTACGGGGGGGATGGTGAGCAGTTCTTC
>NA|TRBJ2-6|TRBV27|TRBD1
CASGDRGRSGANVLTF
TGTGCCAGCGGTGACAGGGGCCGCTCTGGGGCCAACGTCCTGACTTTC
>NA|TRBJ2-7|TRBV7-9|NA
CASSSVRDPQGEQYF
TGTGCCAGCAGCTCCGTCCGGGACCCCCAAGGTGAGCAGTACTTC
>NA|TRBJ1-2|TRBV5-1|TRBD1
CASSPWTGNYGYTF
TGCGCCAGCAGTCCCTGGACAGGGAACTATGGCTACACCTTC
>NA|TRBJ2-7|TRBV6-1|TRBD2
CASSAAAGLAGPGLSYEQYF
TGTGCCAGCAGTGCCGCTGCGGGACTAGCGGGACCAGGGCTGAGCTACGAGCAGTACTTC
>NA|TRBJ1-2|TRBV9|NA
CASSQTENYGYTF
TGTGCCAGCAGCCAGACAGAGAACTATGGCTACACCTTC
>NA|TRBJ1-1|TRBV7-8|TRBD1
CASSGWAGGDSEAFF
TGTGCCAGCTCTGGGTGGGCAGGGGGCGATTCTGAAGCTTTCTTT
>NA|TRBJ2-3|TRBV6-5|TRBD2
CASSLLAGGTDTQYF
TGTGCCAGCAGTTTACTAGCGGGGGGGACAGATACGCAGTATTTT
>NA|TRBJ2-3|TRBV5-1|NA
CASSLGTSTDTQYF
TGCGCCAGCAGCTTGGGGACTAGCACAGATACGCAGTATTTT
>once|TRBJ2-7|TRBV28|TRBD1
CASSLIWGTGNEQYF
TGTGCCAGCAGTTTGATTTGGGGGACAGGGAACGAGCAGTACTTC
>few|TRBJ1-2|TRBV6-1|TRBD1
CASSDGDRVYGYTF
TGTGCCAGCAGTGATGGGGACAGGGTGTACGGCTACACCTTC
>NA|TRBJ2-1|TRBV7-6|TRBD2
CASSYSGRADEQFF
TGTGCCAGCAGCTATAGCGGGAGGGCCGATGAGCAGTTCTTC
>NA|TRBJ1-1|TRBV19|NA
CASSISVNTEAFF
TGTGCCAGTAGTATATCAGTGAACACTGAAGCTTTCTTT
>NA|TRBJ1-5|TRBV9|NA
CASSVEGGSGQPQHF
TGTGCCAGCAGCGTAGAGGGGGGGTCGGGTCAGCCCCAGCATTTT
>NA|TRBJ2-7|TRBV7-2|NA
CASSGGGTAPSEQYF
TGTGCCAGCAGCGGAGGAGGGACAGCCCCCTCCGAGCAGTACTTC
>NA|TRBJ1-1|TRBV10-3|NA
CAISEVGMQQRAFF
TGTGCCATCAGTGAGGTGGGAATGCAACAGCGGGCTTTCTTT